The following is a TCR beta chain sequence with its context. As yet, its antigen is unknown. It may be a read error: a sequence one base away is much more abundant. This record belongs to a study of T cell repertoires in cytomegalovirus infection. Study-wide background: Shared public TCR beta signatures pointed to both CMV infection and a matching HLA type.

The CDR3 covers 11 residues. Trimming removed 5 bases from V and 7 bases from J, with 9 bases in between. Germline lookup yields CDR1 MNHEY and CDR2 SVGEGT. Study results and limitations: Within the response measured ex vivo, HLA-C-restricted CMV-specific TCR beta clonotypes were dominant. Summed frequency of public TCR beta families distinguished CMV carriers with the relevant HLA.

TCRdb redid the calling of the reads with MiXCR, one entry per CDR3 protein. The sample holds 310,000 or so distinct CDR3 sequences; about 9.1% are singletons and the top ten take less than 3%. The chain has TRBV6-2 or TRBV6-3 and TRBJ2-7; possibly TRBD1 for D (6 bases). The sequencing sample was made of PBMCs. This clonotype originated in a human donor in good health (CMV status not recorded). Some clones in this sample may be carry-over from other donors' samples. The CDR3 loop is CASSVTGEQYF. The CDR3 region has the DNA TGTGCCAGCAGTGTCACAGGGGAGCAGTACTTC.